This is a list of T cell receptor beta chains from one sample in a study of blood T cell repertoires in COVID-19. The assay was immunoSEQ multiplex PCR, and TCRdb's table has in-frame clones only and misses some. Here the sample spans about 110,000 clones, roughly nine tenths being singletons. The sequencing input was peripheral blood. The receptors were sampled from a man between 40 and 49 years old with acute or convalescent COVID-19. Each CDR3 is given with its conserved first and last residue. The D gene is left open where the match is weak. Part of the rows lack a size; the others show once, few, many or a class for expanded clones.

TRBV5-1	few	NA	TRBJ1-1	TGCGCCAGCGGACAGACTTTGAACACTGAAGCTTTCTTT	CASGQTLNTEAFF
TRBV5-8	NA	NA	TRBJ1-1	TGTGCCAGCAGCTTGGGAGGACACTCGAACACTGAAGCTTTCTTT	CASSLGGHSNTEAFF
TRBV13	NA	NA	TRBJ2-2	TGTGCCAGCAGCCCAGTGCTCACCGGGGAGCTGTTTTTT	CASSPVLTGELFF
TRBV19	NA	NA	TRBJ2-6	TGTGCCAGTAGTTCGCGAGGCCCCGGGGCCAACGTCCTGACTTTC	CASSSRGPGANVLTF
TRBV3-1/TRBV3-2	NA	NA	TRBJ1-1	TGTGCCAGCAGCCGGACACAGAACACTGAAGCTTTCTTT	CASSRTQNTEAFF
TRBV3-1/TRBV3-2	NA	NA	TRBJ2-5	TGTGCCAGCAGCCATAATTCCGCGGGGCGGGAGACCCAGTACTTC	CASSHNSAGRETQYF
TRBV9	NA	NA	TRBJ1-6	TGTGCCAGCAGCGTCGGGGACACGTCGTTTTCACCCCTCCACTTT	CASSVGDTSFSPLHF
TRBV5-1	NA	NA	TRBJ1-2	TGCGCCAGCAGCTCCGGGACAAGCTATGGCTACACCTTC	CASSSGTSYGYTF
TRBV27	NA	TRBD2	TRBJ2-2	TGTGCCAGCAGTAGAAAGGGACTAGAGGGGGGATCCGCCGGGGAGCTGTTTTTT	CASSRKGLEGGSAGELFF
TRBV11-2	NA	TRBD2	TRBJ2-1	TGTGCCAGCAACGCGGGAGTGAGTAGTAATGAGCAGTTCTTC	CASNAGVSSNEQFF
TRBV5-1	NA	TRBD1	TRBJ1-3	TGCGCCAGCAGCCCGGGACAGATTGGAAACACCATATATTTT	CASSPGQIGNTIYF
TRBV19	NA	NA	TRBJ1-1	TGTGCCAGTAGTATGGAGGGGTTTTCCATGAACACTGAAGCTTTCTTT	CASSMEGFSMNTEAFF
TRBV4-2	NA	NA	TRBJ1-1	TGTGCCAGCCCTACCCCAGGGGAGAACACTGAAGCTTTCTTT	CASPTPGENTEAFF
TRBV3-1/TRBV3-2	NA	TRBD1	TRBJ1-4	TGTGCCAGCAGCCAGGCTCAGGGGGTAGGGGAAAAACTGTTTTTT	CASSQAQGVGEKLFF
TRBV6-6	once	NA	TRBJ1-5	TGTGCCAGCACCTACCTTGGGGGGGTAGATCAGCCCCAGCATTTT	CASTYLGGVDQPQHF
TRBV5-5	NA	NA	TRBJ1-5	TGTGCCAGCAGCCCACGGGAGGGCAATCAGCCCCAGCATTTT	CASSPREGNQPQHF
TRBV12-3/TRBV12-4	NA	TRBD2	TRBJ2-1	TGTGCCAGCAGTCCCAGGGAGGGCTGGGAGCAGTTCTTC	CASSPREGWEQFF
TRBV6-5	NA	TRBD1	TRBJ2-7	TGTGCCAGCAGTTACAACGGGGACAGTTACGAGCAGTACTTC	CASSYNGDSYEQYF
TRBV19	NA	NA	TRBJ2-5	TGTGCCAGTAGTAATGGCGGCTCAGAAGAGACCCAGTACTTC	CASSNGGSEETQYF
TRBV30	few	TRBD2	TRBJ2-5	TGTGCCTGGAGTCTGGTGGCGCTAGCGGGAGGGCCCCGGGAGACCCAGTACTTC	CAWSLVALAGGPRETQYF
TRBV30	NA	NA	TRBJ1-6	TGTGCCTGGACCGGGACAAGGAATTCACCCCTCCACTTT	CAWTGTRNSPLHF
TRBV7-8	NA	TRBD2	TRBJ2-1	TGTGCCAGCAGCCGATCCCCTAGCGGGAGTCTCTCCTACAATGAGCAGTTCTTC	CASSRSPSGSLSYNEQFF
TRBV4-1	NA	TRBD1	TRBJ2-7	TGCGCCAGCAGCCCCCAGCAGGGGGCGCCTTCCTACGAGCAGTACTTC	CASSPQQGAPSYEQYF
TRBV7-6	NA	NA	TRBJ2-7	TGTGCCAGCAGCTTAGACCCCGGGGCCAGGGGCCACGAGCAGTACTTC	CASSLDPGARGHEQYF
TRBV18	NA	TRBD1	TRBJ2-7	TGTGCCAGCTCCCGGACAGGGCCCTACGAGCAGTACTTC	CASSRTGPYEQYF
TRBV19	NA	NA	TRBJ2-6	TGTGCCAGTAGTATGAGGCGCTCTGGGGCCAACGTCCTGACTTTC	CASSMRRSGANVLTF
TRBV6-5	NA	NA	TRBJ1-1	TGTGCCAGCAGGGAGACGGCGAACACTGAAGCTTTCTTT	CASRETANTEAFF
TRBV4-1	NA	NA	TRBJ2-3	TGCGCCAGCAGCCAAGATGAGGCAGATACGCAGTATTTT	CASSQDEADTQYF
TRBV19	NA	NA	TRBJ2-2	TGTGCCAGTACGATTAGGGCAGGGATACAAACCGGGGAGCTGTTTTTT	CASTIRAGIQTGELFF
TRBV15	few	TRBD1	TRBJ1-1	TGTGCCACCAGCAGAGATAGGGGGCTGGCTGAAGCTTTCTTT	CATSRDRGLAEAFF
TRBV6-5	NA	TRBD1	TRBJ1-2	TGTGCCAGCAGCTATCAGGGACAGGGCGCCTATGGCTACACCTTC	CASSYQGQGAYGYTF
TRBV18	NA	TRBD2	TRBJ2-1	TGTGCCAGCTCACCCCCTAGCGGGAGGGTCAATGAGCAGTTCTTC	CASSPPSGRVNEQFF
TRBV7-6	NA	NA	TRBJ1-3	TGTGCCAGCAGCTTAGAAATTAGAGGGCCCACCGGGGGAAACACCATATATTTT	CASSLEIRGPTGGNTIYF
TRBV7-2	NA	TRBD1	TRBJ1-1	TGTGCCAGCAGCCCAGGATGGGACAGGGGTGGGAACACTGAAGCTTTCTTT	CASSPGWDRGGNTEAFF
TRBV4-1	once	TRBD1	TRBJ1-2	TGCGCCAGCAGCCAAGGACAGGGGGCTGACTATGGCTACACCTTC	CASSQGQGADYGYTF
TRBV19	NA	TRBD1	TRBJ1-4	TGTGCCACTAAGACCCGGGACAGGGACGAAAAACTGTTTTTT	CATKTRDRDEKLFF